Below, 2 T cell receptor beta chains from the same sample are listed, as sequenced in a study of T cells after yellow fever vaccination. TCRdb independently ran MiXCR on the 5' RACE reads; one entry per CDR3 protein. The sample holds around 610,000 distinct CDR3 sequences, approximately 13% seen once. The source material was PBMCs, sampled on the day of the yellow fever booster vaccination. These receptor sequences come from a young man who received the YFV17D yellow fever vaccine.

The V gene is TRBV12-3 or TRBV12-4, the J gene TRBJ2-3; no clear D gene. The CDR3 covers 13 residues. The V end was cut by 8 bases, the J end by 2 bases, with 11 bases between. This CDR3 reads CASGGSATDTQYF. The DNA for the CDR3 is TGTGCCAGCGGTGGCTCAGCCACAGATACGCAGTATTTT.

This clonotype was recorded many times. The rearrangement joins TRBV10-3 to TRBJ2-7; TRBD2 matches 14 bases. This CDR3 is 15 amino acids long. The germline V gene encodes CDR1 ENHRY and CDR2 SYGVKD. Losses at the gene ends were 3 bases for V and 3 bases for J; bases not matched to a gene: 1. The CDR3 protein is CAISEGTSGSYEQYF. DNA of the CDR3: TGTGCCATCAGTGAAGGGACTAGCGGGAGCTACGAGCAGTACTTC.